The entry below describes one T cell receptor (beta chain). As yet, its antigen is unknown. This sample was taken from a study of T cells in Graves' hyperthyroidism and ophthalmopathy. Study conclusions and caveats: Blood held most thyroid clonotypes expanded above 0.001 frequency.

There were TCR beta CDR3 regions amplified from RNA transcripts. A set of HTBI primers served as the primers for a first-round RT-PCR of the TCR CDR3. TCRdb used MiXCR to reprocess the multiplex PCR reads, holding one entry per CDR3 protein. The sample includes about 130,000 distinct CDR3 sequences, approximately 20% of them seen just once. From germline, CDR1 is SGHTA and CDR2 FQGNSA. V shed 5 bases, J shed 3 bases, and the junction held 8 bases outside the gene matches. This CDR3 has 17 residues. The receptor was isolated from a woman aged 50 to 65 with Graves' hyperthyroidism that later progressed to Graves' ophthalmopathy. Material for sequencing was blood. This sequence joins TRBV7-2 and TRBJ2-3; TRBD2 agrees at 13 bases. The CDR3 spells CASSIGLAGVGTDTQYF. CDR3 bases: TGTGCCAGCAGCATAGGACTAGCGGGAGTGGGTACAGATACGCAGTATTTT.